A single sample is the source of the 14 T cell receptor beta chains below, sequenced in a study of CD8+ T cells in alopecia areata. As the sequencing template, cDNA was produced by extracting RNA and reverse transcribing it. The data were produced by immunoSEQ multiplex PCR, yet TCRdb's version contains in-frame clones alone and is incomplete. Among about 180,000 clones listed, 59% were seen once. Sequencing was performed on CD4+ T cells sorted from blood, taken at week 0. All receptors derive from a human donor with alopecia areata.

The rearrangement links TRBV19 to TRBJ2-7; 7 bases match TRBD1. The germline CDR1 and CDR2 sequences are LNHDA and SQIVND (reference sequence). V gave up 4 bases and J gave up 2 bases; unmatched junction bases: 8. The CDR3 is 15 residues long. This CDR3 is CASSKDRVGAYEQYF. The DNA for the CDR3 is TGTGCCAGTAGTAAAGACAGGGTGGGGGCCTACGAGCAGTACTTC. Drawing the rest from reference TRBV19 and TRBJ2-7, the complete variable domain is DGGITQSPKYLFRKEGQNVTLSCEQNLNHDAMYWYRQDPGQGLRLIYYSQIVNDFQKGDIAEGYSVSREKKESFPLTVTSAQKNPTAFYLCASSKDRVGAYEQYFGPGTRLTVT.

The V gene is TRBV4-2, the J gene TRBJ1-3; tentative D call: TRBD1 (5 bases). The V end was cut by 3 bases, the J end by 0 bases, with 9 bases between. This CDR3 spans 15 amino acids. The germline V gene has CDR1 LGHNA and CDR2 YNFKEQ. This chain's CDR3 is CASSQTQGSGNTIYF. The CDR3 DNA reads TGTGCCAGCAGCCAGACTCAGGGCTCTGGAAACACCATATATTTT.

A note on this clone: Other DNA sequences in this specimen translate into the identical CDR3. The V gene is TRBV18, the J gene TRBJ2-7; D gene unclear. The CDR3 runs 11 residues. V was pared by 6 bases and J by 1 base, with 4 bases between. Germline values: CDR1 KGHSH, CDR2 LQKENI. The CDR3, as DNA: TGTGCCAGCTCGCTTTCCTACGAGCAGTACTTC. As protein: CASSLSYEQYF. The full variable domain, its missing parts supplied by reference TRBV18 and TRBJ2-7, is NAGVMQNPRHLVRRRGQEARLRCSPMKGHSHVYWYRQLPEEGLKFMVYLQKENIIDESGMPKERFSAEFPKEGPSILRIQQVVRGDSAAYFCASSLSYEQYFGPGTRLTVT.

This clone has a handful of counts. The chain is built from TRBV29-1 and TRBJ2-5, with a possible D match to TRBD2 (9 bases). Germline V gene data show CDR1 as SQVTM and CDR2 as ANQGSEA. The length of the CDR3 is 14 residues. Trimming removed 6 bases from V and 5 bases from J, with 19 bases in between. This chain's CDR3 is CSVSGQAGGETQYF. In DNA, the CDR3 is TGCAGCGTGTCGGGACAGGCGGGGGGGGAGACCCAGTACTTC.

In its sample, this clone was seen a few times. V and J are TRBV7-3 and TRBJ2-3; the D call may be TRBD1 or TRBD2 (6 bases each). Trimming removed 1 base at V and 6 bases at J, with 11 bases between. This CDR3 is built from 14 residues. Germline V CDR1 and CDR2: SGHTA, FQGTGA. DNA of the CDR3: TGTGCCAGCAGCTTAATCCCGGGGGCCGATACGCAGTATTTT. It is translated as CASSLIPGADTQYF.

This clone was detected a few times. The chain uses TRBV30 and TRBJ1-2; TRBD1 agrees at 7 bases. The CDR3 is 13 residues long. Germline V lookup: CDR1 GTSNPN, CDR2 SVGIG (reference sequence). V lost 5 bases, J lost 1 base, and 4 bases stayed unmatched. The CDR3 spells CAWSGTVNYGYTF. DNA for the CDR3: TGTGCCTGGTCAGGGACAGTTAACTATGGCTACACCTTC.

A few counts support this clone. The chain joins TRBV19 to TRBJ1-1; tentative D call: TRBD1 (6 bases). The CDR3 length is 14 residues. CDR1 LNHDA and CDR2 SQIVND come from the germline V gene (reference sequence). V was cut by 7 bases and J by 1 base, with 13 bases left in between. The chain's CDR3 is CASTSRGENTEAFF. The DNA of the CDR3 is TGTGCCAGTACCTCCAGGGGTGAGAACACTGAAGCTTTCTTT.

This sequence joins TRBV7-6 and TRBJ2-4; D gene ambiguous. V shed 1 base and J shed 5 bases, with 12 bases lying between them. From germline, CDR1 is SGHVS and CDR2 FNYEAQ. The CDR3 contains 15 residues. The CDR3 coding sequence is TGTGCCAGCAGCTTAGTTGCCGGAACCGAAAACATTCAGTACTTC. This sequence encodes CASSLVAGTENIQYF.

The chain joins TRBV4-1 to TRBJ2-7; tentative D call: TRBD1 (6 bases). The CDR3 extends over 17 amino acids. V was cut by 0 bases and J by 2 bases, with 17 bases left in between. CDR1 and CDR2 from the germline V gene are MGHRA and YSYEKL. This CDR3 reads CASSQEPQGTGTYEQYF. The CDR3, as DNA: TGCGCCAGCAGCCAAGAACCCCAGGGGACGGGTACCTACGAGCAGTACTTC.

The CDR3 loop reads CSVVQERWNEQFF. The CDR3 DNA sequence: TGCAGCGTTGTACAGGAGAGGTGGAATGAGCAGTTCTTC. The chain joins TRBV29-1 to TRBJ2-1; perhaps TRBD1 as D (5 bases). CDR3 size: 13 residues. Trimming left V 4 bases short and J 7 bases short, with 14 bases between. The germline V gene has CDR1 SQVTM and CDR2 ANQGSEA.

About this clone: This same CDR3 is encoded by further DNA sequences in the sample. The chain employs TRBV7-9 and TRBJ1-1, with D hard to call. V lost 2 bases to trimming and J lost 0 bases, with 4 bases between them. The CDR3 has 13 residues. CDR1 and CDR2 from the germline V gene are SEHNR and FQNEAQ (reference sequence). CDR3 sequence reads: CASSLSVNTEAFF. The CDR3 DNA follows: TGTGCCAGCAGCTTATCGGTGAACACTGAAGCTTTCTTT.

This chain connects TRBV2 to TRBJ2-6, with D perhaps TRBD2 (5 bases). Germline lookup yields CDR1 SNHLY and CDR2 FYNNEI. This CDR3 is 13 amino acids long. CDR3 bases: TGTGCGATCGGGGACTCTGGGGCCAACGTCCTGACTTTC. It codes for CAIGDSGANVLTF.

This clone appeared a single time. This chain connects TRBV6-5 to TRBJ1-2, with D unclear. Per the germline V gene, CDR1 is MNHEY and CDR2 is SVGAGI. V shed 8 bases and J shed 5 bases, with 18 bases lying between them. The CDR3 consists of 14 residues. The CDR3 loop is CASQGRGPRYGYTF. In DNA form, the CDR3 reads TGTGCCAGCCAAGGGCGTGGGCCCCGTTATGGCTACACCTTC.

The chain is built from TRBV2 and TRBJ2-3, with D possibly being TRBD1 (5 bases). The ends were cut back, 6 bases at V and 4 bases at J, with 8 bases in the middle. Looked up from germline, CDR1 is SNHLY and CDR2 is FYNNEI. CDR3 length equals 12 residues. CDR3 DNA sequence: TGTGCCAGCAGAGTAGGGGCAGATACGCAGTATTTT. This translates into CASRVGADTQYF. Supplemented by reference TRBV2 and TRBJ2-3, the full variable domain reads EPEVTQTPSHQVTQMGQEVILRCVPISNHLYFYWYRQILGQKVEFLVSFYNNEISEKSEIFDDQFSVERPDGSNFTLKIRSTKLEDSAMYFCASRVGADTQYFGPGTRLTVL.